This record concerns one T cell receptor (beta chain) sequence. The target antigen is unknown. A read error may be the cause here, since a much bigger clone is one base away. V was clipped by 3 bases and J by 0 bases, with 7 bases between them. Germline V lookup: CDR1 MNHNY, CDR2 SVGAGI (reference sequence). The CDR3 sequence is 14 residues long. Constant-segment primers served in 5'RACE that generated TCR alpha and TCR beta cDNA libraries bearing sample barcodes and UMIs. Using its own MiXCR run on the 5' RACE reads, TCRdb lists one record per CDR3 protein. The sample has 100,000 to 130,000 distinct CDR3 sequences, roughly 19% seen once; the top ten hold over 4.5%. These data belong to a study of T-cell memory formation after mild COVID-19. At the level of the study: TCR clusters largely stayed donor specific.

Broader study findings: Pre-infection memory already had some responding clones, implying cross-reactive memory joined.

The source is a man aged 18 to 30 who had mild COVID-19 (a few samples of this study predate the infection). Cell type and time point are not known. The V gene is TRBV6-6, the J gene TRBJ2-3; D remains unclear. Sequencing input: PBMCs or a T cell subset sorted from them (not recorded which). The DNA for the CDR3 is TGTGCCAGCAGTTATACCGTGAGCACAGATACGCAGTATTTT. It is translated as CASSYTVSTDTQYF.